Listed below are T cell receptor beta chains from one sample, sequenced in a study of T cell responses to AZD1222 COVID-19 vaccine. Sequencing was performed with immunoSEQ multiplex PCR; in TCRdb, only in-frame clones are kept and a portion is missing. Of tens of thousands of clones listed, nearly 90% are singletons. Sequences were derived from peripheral blood, sampled on day 0 of MenACWY control vaccination. The receptors shown here come from an adult in good health. CDR3s include the opening cysteine and the closing phenylalanine or tryptophan. Each record gives: clone size, J gene, CDR3 length, V gene, D gene, CDR3 protein, CDR3 DNA. A D gene is named only where the DNA matches it firmly. The size field is filled for only some rows; it gives once, few, many or a size class.

-,TRBJ1-2,13,TRBV6-2/TRBV6-3,-,CASSSQGNYGYTF,TGTGCCAGCAGTTCACAGGGTAACTATGGCTACACCTTC
-,TRBJ1-3,14,TRBV6-2/TRBV6-3,-,CASSITTGGNTIYF,TGTGCCAGCAGTATCACGACAGGAGGAAACACCATATATTTT
-,TRBJ1-4,18,TRBV7-2,TRBD1,CASSFAGTDITTNEKLFF,TGTGCCAGCAGCTTCGCCGGGACAGACATTACGACTAATGAAAAACTGTTTTTT
-,TRBJ1-1,15,TRBV9,TRBD1,CASSPRDRLNTEAFF,TGTGCCAGCAGCCCGAGGGACAGGTTGAACACTGAAGCTTTCTTT
once,TRBJ1-4,14,TRBV19,-,CASPGANPNEKLFF,TGTGCCAGTCCTGGGGCGAACCCTAATGAAAAACTGTTTTTT
-,TRBJ2-2,15,TRBV7-8,TRBD2,CASSSSGGGTGELFF,TGTGCCAGCAGCTCGAGCGGGGGGGGCACCGGGGAGCTGTTTTTT
-,TRBJ2-7,15,TRBV19,-,CASRDPQGGSYEQYF,TGTGCCAGCCGCGACCCGCAGGGGGGCTCCTACGAGCAGTACTTC
-,TRBJ1-5,15,TRBV19,-,CASSISPRASQPQHF,TGTGCCAGTAGTATAAGCCCGAGGGCTTCTCAGCCCCAGCATTTT
once,TRBJ1-1,12,TRBV18,-,CASSRVGTEAFF,TGTGCCAGCTCCCGGGTGGGGACTGAAGCTTTCTTT
few,TRBJ1-5,16,TRBV2,TRBD1,CASSGTGPAYNQPQHF,TGTGCCAGCAGCGGGACAGGACCAGCCTACAATCAGCCCCAGCATTTT
once,TRBJ1-6,15,TRBV3-1/TRBV3-2,TRBD1,CASSQDYRGDSPLHF,TGTGCCAGCAGCCAAGATTACAGGGGGGATTCACCCCTCCACTTT
once,TRBJ1-1,15,TRBV18,-,CASSPSRTPNTEAFF,TGTGCCAGCTCACCATCCAGGACCCCTAACACTGAAGCTTTCTTT
-,TRBJ1-2,12,TRBV18,-,CASSSLGYGYTF,TGTGCCAGCTCATCCCTAGGATATGGCTACACCTTC
-,TRBJ1-5,15,TRBV19,-,CASSIGPGSNQPQHF,TGTGCCAGTAGTATAGGGCCGGGGAGCAATCAGCCCCAGCATTTT
-,TRBJ2-1,16,TRBV30,TRBD2,CAWSVRASGGAYEQFF,TGTGCCTGGAGTGTACGGGCTAGCGGGGGGGCTTATGAGCAGTTCTTC
-,TRBJ2-3,15,TRBV5-6,-,CASSQDSSIKDTQYF,TGTGCCAGCAGCCAAGACAGTTCCATCAAGGATACGCAGTATTTT
-,TRBJ2-3,15,TRBV5-1,TRBD2,CASSPRGLASDTQYF,TGCGCCAGCAGCCCCAGGGGACTAGCATCCGATACGCAGTATTTT
-,TRBJ2-4,13,TRBV6-5,-,CASSREAKNIQYF,TGTGCCAGCAGCAGGGAAGCCAAAAACATTCAGTACTTC
-,TRBJ2-7,12,TRBV7-2,-,CASSLSGHEQYF,TGTGCCAGCAGCTTATCCGGACACGAGCAGTACTTC
few,TRBJ2-5,16,TRBV7-2,-,CASSWGGLAPQETQYF,TGTGCCAGCAGCTGGGGGGGGCTAGCGCCGCAAGAGACCCAGTACTTC
-,TRBJ1-6,14,TRBV6-5,-,CATEWDMGNSPLHF,TGTGCCACCGAGTGGGACATGGGCAATTCACCCCTCCACTTT
-,TRBJ1-1,18,TRBV6-4,-,CASSDSGPGLNMNTEAFF,TGTGCCAGCAGTGACTCGGGCCCAGGGCTGAACATGAACACTGAAGCTTTCTTT
-,TRBJ2-5,15,TRBV29-1,TRBD2,CSVQRSGGPRETQYF,TGCAGCGTTCAACGTAGCGGGGGCCCTAGAGAGACCCAGTACTTC